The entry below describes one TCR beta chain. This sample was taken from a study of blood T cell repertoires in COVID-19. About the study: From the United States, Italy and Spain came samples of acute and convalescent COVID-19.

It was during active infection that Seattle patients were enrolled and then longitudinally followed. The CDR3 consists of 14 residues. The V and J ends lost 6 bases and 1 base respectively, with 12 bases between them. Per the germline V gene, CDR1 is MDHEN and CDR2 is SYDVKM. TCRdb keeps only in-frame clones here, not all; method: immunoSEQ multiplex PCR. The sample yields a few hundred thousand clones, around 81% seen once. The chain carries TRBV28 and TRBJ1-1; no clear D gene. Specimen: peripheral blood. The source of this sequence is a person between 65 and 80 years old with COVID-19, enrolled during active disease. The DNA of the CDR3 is TGTGCCAGCAGCCGAGATTGGAGGAACACTGAAGCTTTCTTT. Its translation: CASSRDWRNTEAFF.